This TCR beta chain was obtained from a study of OX40 agonist ivuxolimab in advanced cancers. At the level of the study: With a range of roughly 20 to 79, age averaged about 58 years, and 75% to 90% were male. Three patients had partial responses: one hepatocellular carcinoma, two cutaneous melanoma.

Germline CDR1 reads SGDLS; CDR2 reads YYNGEE. The germline V and J ends were trimmed by 3 bases and 3 bases, with 12 bases remaining between them. The CDR3 contains 14 residues. Measured with immunoSEQ multiplex PCR; TCRdb has only the in-frame clones, and not every one. The table includes fewer than 70,000 clones, 70% to 85% detected once. This chain joins TRBV9 and TRBJ1-1; TRBD1 might be the D (6 bases). This receptor was taken from an adult with an advanced solid tumor such as melanoma, head and neck, liver or kidney cancer. The source material was CD4+ or CD8+ T cells sorted from blood, sampled in a trial of the OX40 agonist ivuxolimab. Here the CDR3 reads CASSARGGDTEAFF. CDR3 nucleotide sequence: TGTGCCAGCAGCGCGAGGGGGGGAGACACTGAAGCTTTCTTT. Filled out from reference TRBV9 and TRBJ1-1, the complete variable domain reads DSGVTQTPKHLITATGQRVTLRCSPRSGDLSVYWYQQSLDQGLQFLIQYYNGEERAKGNILERFSAQQFPDLHSELNLSSLELGDSALYFCASSARGGDTEAFFGQGTRLTVV.